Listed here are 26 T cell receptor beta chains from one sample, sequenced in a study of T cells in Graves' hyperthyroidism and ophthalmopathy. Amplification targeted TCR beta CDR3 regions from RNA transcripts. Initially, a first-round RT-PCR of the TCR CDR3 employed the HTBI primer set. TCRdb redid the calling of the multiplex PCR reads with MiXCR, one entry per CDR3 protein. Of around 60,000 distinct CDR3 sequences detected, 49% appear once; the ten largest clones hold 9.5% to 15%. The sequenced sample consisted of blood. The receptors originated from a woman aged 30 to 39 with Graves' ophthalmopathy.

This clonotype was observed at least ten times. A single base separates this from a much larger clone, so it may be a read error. CDR3 bases: TGTGCCAGCAGCTTACGGGGTGGTGAGCAGTTCTTC. Translated: CASSLRGGEQFF. The chain combines TRBV7-2 with TRBJ2-1; D might be TRBD2 (5 bases). In germline, CDR1 is SGHTA, CDR2 FQGNSA. This CDR3 has 12 amino acids. V was cut by 2 bases and J by 9 bases, with 8 bases left in between.

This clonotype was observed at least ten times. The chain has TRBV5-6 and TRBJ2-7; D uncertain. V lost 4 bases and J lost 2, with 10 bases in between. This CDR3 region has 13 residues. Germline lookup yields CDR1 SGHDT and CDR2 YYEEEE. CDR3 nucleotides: TGTGCCAGCAGCATCGGACGAACCTACGAGCAGTACTTC. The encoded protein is CASSIGRTYEQYF.

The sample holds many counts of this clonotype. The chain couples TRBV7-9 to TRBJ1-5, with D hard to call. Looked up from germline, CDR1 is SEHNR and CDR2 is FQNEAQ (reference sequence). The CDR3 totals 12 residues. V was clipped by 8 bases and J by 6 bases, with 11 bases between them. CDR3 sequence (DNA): TGTGCCAGCGCCAGCTTCGGTCAGCCCCAGCATTTT. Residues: CASASFGQPQHF.

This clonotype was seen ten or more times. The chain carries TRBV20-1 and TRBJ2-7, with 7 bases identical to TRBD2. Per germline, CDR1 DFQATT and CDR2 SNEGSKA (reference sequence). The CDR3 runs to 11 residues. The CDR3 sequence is CRAGVVYEQYF. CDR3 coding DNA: TGCAGGGCGGGGGTGGTCTACGAGCAGTACTTC.

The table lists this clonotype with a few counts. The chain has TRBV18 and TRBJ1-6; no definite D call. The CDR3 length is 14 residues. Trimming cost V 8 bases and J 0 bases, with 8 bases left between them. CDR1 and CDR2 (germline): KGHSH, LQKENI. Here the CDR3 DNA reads TGTGCCAGCCGTACTAGCTCCTATAATTCACCCCTCCACTTT. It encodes CASRTSSYNSPLHF.

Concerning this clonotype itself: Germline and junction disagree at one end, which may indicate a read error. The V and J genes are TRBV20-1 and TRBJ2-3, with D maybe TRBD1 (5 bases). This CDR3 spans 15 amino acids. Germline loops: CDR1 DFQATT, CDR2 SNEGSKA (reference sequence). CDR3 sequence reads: CSATTDSPTTDTQYF. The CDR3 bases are TGCAGTGCTACAACCGACAGCCCCACCACAGATACGCAGTACTTT.

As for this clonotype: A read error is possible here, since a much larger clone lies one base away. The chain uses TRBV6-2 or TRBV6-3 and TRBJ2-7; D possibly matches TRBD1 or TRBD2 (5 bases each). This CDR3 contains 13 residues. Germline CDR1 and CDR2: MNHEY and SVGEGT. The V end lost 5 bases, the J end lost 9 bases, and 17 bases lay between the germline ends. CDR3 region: CASSDPGRRSQYF. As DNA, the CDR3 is TGTGCCAGCAGTGATCCGGGACGGCGGTCGCAGTACTTC.

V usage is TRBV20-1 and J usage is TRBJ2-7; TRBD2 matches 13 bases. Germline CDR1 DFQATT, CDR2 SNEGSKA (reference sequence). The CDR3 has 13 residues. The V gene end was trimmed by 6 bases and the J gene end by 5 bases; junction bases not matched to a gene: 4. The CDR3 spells CSAWTSGSNEQYF. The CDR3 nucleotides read TGCAGTGCGTGGACTAGCGGGAGTAACGAGCAGTACTTC.

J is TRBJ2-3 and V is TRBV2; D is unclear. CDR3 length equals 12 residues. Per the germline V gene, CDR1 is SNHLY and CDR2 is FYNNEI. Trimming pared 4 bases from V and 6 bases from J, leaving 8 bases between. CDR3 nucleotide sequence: TGTGCCAGCAGTGGCAACACCGATACGCAGTATTTT. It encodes CASSGNTDTQYF.

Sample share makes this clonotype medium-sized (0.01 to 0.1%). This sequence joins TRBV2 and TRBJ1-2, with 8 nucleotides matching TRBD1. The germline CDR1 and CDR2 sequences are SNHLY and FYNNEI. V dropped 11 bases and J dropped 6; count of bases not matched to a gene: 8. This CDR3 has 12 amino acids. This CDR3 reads CAVYRGIHGYTF. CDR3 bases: TGTGCCGTTTACAGGGGGATCCATGGCTACACCTTC.

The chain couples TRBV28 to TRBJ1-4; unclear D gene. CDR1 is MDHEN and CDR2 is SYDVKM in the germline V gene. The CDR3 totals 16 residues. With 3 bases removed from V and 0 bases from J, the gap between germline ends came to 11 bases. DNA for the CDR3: TGTGCCAGCAGTTTTGCGGACGGGGCAACTAATGAAAAACTGTTTTTT. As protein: CASSFADGATNEKLFF. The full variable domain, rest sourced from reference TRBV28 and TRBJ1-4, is DVKVTQSSRYLVKRTGEKVFLECVQDMDHENMFWYRQDPGLGLRLIYFSYDVKMKEKGDIPEGYSVSREKKERFSLILESASTNQTSMYLCASSFADGATNEKLFFGSGTQLSVL.

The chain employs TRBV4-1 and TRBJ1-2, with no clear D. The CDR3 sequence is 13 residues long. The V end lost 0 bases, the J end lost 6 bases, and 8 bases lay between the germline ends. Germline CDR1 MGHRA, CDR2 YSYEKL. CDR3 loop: CASSQEAEDGYTF. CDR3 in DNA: TGCGCCAGCAGCCAAGAAGCAGAAGATGGCTACACCTTC.

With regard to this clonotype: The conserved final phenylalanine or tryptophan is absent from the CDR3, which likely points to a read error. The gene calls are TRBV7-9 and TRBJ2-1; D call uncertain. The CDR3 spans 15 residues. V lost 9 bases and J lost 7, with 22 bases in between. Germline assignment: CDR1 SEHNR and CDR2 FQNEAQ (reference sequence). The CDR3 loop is CASSPDPGGTNEQFL. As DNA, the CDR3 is TGTGCCAGTAGCCCAGACCCTGGCGGCACGAATGAGCAGTTCCTC.

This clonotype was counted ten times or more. In DNA form, the CDR3 reads TGTGCCAGCAGCTTTCAGGTTTACAATGAGCAGTTCTTC. Translated: CASSFQVYNEQFF. This chain joins TRBV7-9 and TRBJ2-1; D gene uncertain. There are 13 residues in the CDR3. Trimming removed 3 bases from V and 4 bases from J, with 7 bases in between. Germline V gene data show CDR1 as SEHNR and CDR2 as FQNEAQ (reference sequence).

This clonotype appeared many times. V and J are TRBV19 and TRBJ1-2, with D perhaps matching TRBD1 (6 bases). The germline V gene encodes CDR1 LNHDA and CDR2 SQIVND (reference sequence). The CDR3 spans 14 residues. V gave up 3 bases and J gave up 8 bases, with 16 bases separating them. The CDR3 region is CASSMLGGAGGYTF. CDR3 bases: TGTGCCAGTAGTATGCTCGGGGGCGCTGGCGGCTACACCTTC.

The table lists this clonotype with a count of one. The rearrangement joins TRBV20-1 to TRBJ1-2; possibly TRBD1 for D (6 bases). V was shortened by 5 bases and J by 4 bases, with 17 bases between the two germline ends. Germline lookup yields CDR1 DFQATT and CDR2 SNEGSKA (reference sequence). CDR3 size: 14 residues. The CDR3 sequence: CSARRGAGTYGYTF. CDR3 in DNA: TGCAGTGCTCGTCGGGGGGCAGGGACCTATGGCTACACCTTC.

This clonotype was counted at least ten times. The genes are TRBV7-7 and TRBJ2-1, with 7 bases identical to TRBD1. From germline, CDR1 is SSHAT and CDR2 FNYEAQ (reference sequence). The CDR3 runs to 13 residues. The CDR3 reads CARERDSYNEQFF. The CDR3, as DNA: TGTGCTAGAGAACGGGACAGCTACAATGAGCAGTTCTTC. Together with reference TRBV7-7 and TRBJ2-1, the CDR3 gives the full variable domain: GAGVSQSPRYKVTKRGQDVTLRCDPISSHATLYWYQQALGQGPEFLTYFNYEAQPDKSGLPSDRFSAERPEGSISTLTIQRTEQRDSAMYRCARERDSYNEQFFGPGTRLTVL.

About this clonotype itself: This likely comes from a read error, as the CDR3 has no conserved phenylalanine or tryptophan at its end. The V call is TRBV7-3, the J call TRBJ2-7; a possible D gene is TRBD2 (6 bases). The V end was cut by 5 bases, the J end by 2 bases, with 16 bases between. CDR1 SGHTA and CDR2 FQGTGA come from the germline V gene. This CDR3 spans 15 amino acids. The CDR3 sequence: CASSRYPGAAYEQYT. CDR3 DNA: TGTGCCAGCAGCAGATATCCGGGAGCCGCCTACGAGCAGTACACC.

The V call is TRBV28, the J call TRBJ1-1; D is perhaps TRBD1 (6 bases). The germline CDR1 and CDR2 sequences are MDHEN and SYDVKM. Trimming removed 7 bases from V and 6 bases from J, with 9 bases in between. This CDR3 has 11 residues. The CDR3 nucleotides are TGTGCCAGCACGGGGGCCTCTGAAGCTTTCTTT. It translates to CASTGASEAFF.

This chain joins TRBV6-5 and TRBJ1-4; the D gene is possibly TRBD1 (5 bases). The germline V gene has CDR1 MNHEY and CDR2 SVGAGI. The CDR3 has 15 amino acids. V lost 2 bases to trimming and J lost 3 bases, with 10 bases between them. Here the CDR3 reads CASSYAGEANEKLFF. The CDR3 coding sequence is TGTGCCAGCAGTTACGCGGGGGAGGCTAATGAAAAACTGTTTTTT.

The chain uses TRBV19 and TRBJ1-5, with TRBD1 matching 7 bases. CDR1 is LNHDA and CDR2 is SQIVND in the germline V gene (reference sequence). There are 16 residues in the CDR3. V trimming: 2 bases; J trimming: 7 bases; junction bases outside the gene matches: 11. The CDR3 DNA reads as TGTGCCAGTAGTATAAGTCACAGGGGAGCAGGGCAGCCCCAGCATTTT. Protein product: CASSISHRGAGQPQHF.

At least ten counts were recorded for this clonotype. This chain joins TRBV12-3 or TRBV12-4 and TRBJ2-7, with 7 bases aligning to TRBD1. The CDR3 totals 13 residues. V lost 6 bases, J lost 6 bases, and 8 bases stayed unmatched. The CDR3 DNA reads TGTGCCAGCAGCAAGACAGGGTTGATCGAGCAGTACTTC. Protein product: CASSKTGLIEQYF.

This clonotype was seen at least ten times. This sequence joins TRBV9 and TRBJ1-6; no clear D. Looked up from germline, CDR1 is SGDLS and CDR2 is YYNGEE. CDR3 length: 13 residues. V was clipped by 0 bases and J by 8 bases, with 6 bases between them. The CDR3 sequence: CASSVVGDSPLHF. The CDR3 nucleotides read TGTGCCAGCAGCGTAGTTGGGGATTCACCCCTCCACTTT.

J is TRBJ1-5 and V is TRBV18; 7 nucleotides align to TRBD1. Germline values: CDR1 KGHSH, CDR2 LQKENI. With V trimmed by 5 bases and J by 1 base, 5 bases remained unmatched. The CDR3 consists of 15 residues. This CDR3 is CASSSSTGSNQPQHF. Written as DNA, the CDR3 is TGTGCCAGCTCATCCTCGACAGGGAGCAATCAGCCCCAGCATTTT.

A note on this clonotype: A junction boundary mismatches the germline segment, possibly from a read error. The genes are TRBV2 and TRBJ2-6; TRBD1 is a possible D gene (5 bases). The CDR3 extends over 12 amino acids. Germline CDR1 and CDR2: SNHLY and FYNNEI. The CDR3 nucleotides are TGTGCCAGCACAACAGGAGAGAACACTGAAGCTTTC. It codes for CASTTGENTEAF.

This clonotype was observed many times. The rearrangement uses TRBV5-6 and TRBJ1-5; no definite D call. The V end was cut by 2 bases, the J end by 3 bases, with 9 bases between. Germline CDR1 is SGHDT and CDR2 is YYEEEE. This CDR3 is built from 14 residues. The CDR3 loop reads CASSFWQTNQPQHF. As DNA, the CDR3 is TGTGCCAGCAGCTTCTGGCAGACCAATCAGCCCCAGCATTTT. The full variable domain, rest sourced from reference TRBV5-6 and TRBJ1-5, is DAGVTQSPTHLIKTRGQQVTLRCSPKSGHDTVSWYQQALGQGPQFIFQYYEEEERQRGNFPDRFSGHQFPNYSSELNVNALLLGDSALYLCASSFWQTNQPQHFGDGTRLSIL.